What follows are 28 T cell receptor beta chains derived from one specimen sequenced in a study of cytomegalovirus exposure and HLA in healthy donors. A multiplex PCR was run with 60 Vbeta primers and 13 Jbeta primers. Sequencing was performed with immunoSEQ multiplex PCR; in TCRdb, only in-frame clones are kept and a portion is missing. The sample lists about 120,000 clones, roughly 80% occurring once. Sequencing was performed on PBMCs. The source of these receptors is a woman aged 30 to 39 in good health and CMV-seropositive.

This sequence joins TRBV7-9 and TRBJ2-1; TRBD2 matches at 13 bases. This CDR3 region has 19 residues. The ends lost 5 bases at V and 0 bases at J; junction bases unmatched: 10. Germline-derived CDR1 and CDR2 are SEHNR and FQNEAQ (reference sequence). The DNA of the CDR3 is TGTGCCAGCAGCGCAGGCGGACTAGCGGGGGAAAGCTCCTACAATGAGCAGTTCTTC. Translated: CASSAGGLAGESSYNEQFF. The entire variable domain, with the rest obtained from reference TRBV7-9 and TRBJ2-1, is as follows: DTGVSQNPRHKITKRGQNVTFRCDPISEHNRLYWYRQTLGQGPEFLTYFQNEAQLEKSRLLSDRFSAERPKGSFSTLEIQRTEQGDSAMYLCASSAGGLAGESSYNEQFFGPGTRLTVL.

The chain recombines TRBV28 with TRBJ2-3; tentative D call: TRBD2 (6 bases). CDR3 length equals 11 residues. Germline CDR1 is MDHEN and CDR2 is SYDVKM. The V and J ends lost 5 bases and 12 bases respectively, with 12 bases between them. The CDR3 DNA sequence: TGTGCCAGCAGTGTGGGACTCCGACAGTATTTT. Amino acid sequence: CASSVGLRQYF.

This clone was observed a few times. The chain combines TRBV6-1 with TRBJ2-7, with 9 nucleotides matching TRBD1. This CDR3 is built from 13 residues. Trimming took 5 bases from V and 10 from J; bases not matched to a gene: 9. CDR1 is MNHNS, CDR2 SASEGT, per germline. Here the CDR3 reads CASSKPGQGNQYF. CDR3 nucleotide sequence: TGTGCCAGCAGTAAACCGGGACAGGGTAATCAGTACTTC.

This chain connects TRBV6-5 to TRBJ2-7, with 7 positions matching TRBD1. Germline assignment: CDR1 MNHEY and CDR2 SVGAGI. The CDR3 spans 12 residues. V gave up 5 bases and J gave up 6 bases; unmatched junction bases: 4. The CDR3 region is CASSGQVTEQYF. Here the CDR3 DNA reads TGTGCCAGCAGTGGACAGGTTACCGAGCAGTACTTC.

The rearrangement joins TRBV2 to TRBJ2-5, with D possibly matching TRBD2 (6 bases). Germline V gene sequence: CDR1 SNHLY, CDR2 FYNNEI. This CDR3 has 13 amino acids. V gave up 3 bases and J gave up 5 bases, with 10 bases separating them. In DNA, the CDR3 is TGTGCCAGCAGTGATGTGGGGAGGGAGACCCAGTACTTC. Residues: CASSDVGRETQYF. Using reference TRBV2 and TRBJ2-5 for the parts outside the CDR3, the full variable domain is EPEVTQTPSHQVTQMGQEVILRCVPISNHLYFYWYRQILGQKVEFLVSFYNNEISEKSEIFDDQFSVERPDGSNFTLKIRSTKLEDSAMYFCASSDVGRETQYFGPGTRLLVL.

This chain links TRBV27 with TRBJ2-7; D is unresolved. Germline V gene data show CDR1 as MNHEY and CDR2 as SMNVEV (reference sequence). The CDR3 sequence is 13 residues long. The ends were cut back, 5 bases at V and 4 bases at J, with 12 bases in the middle. CDR3 sequence reads: CASSEGAAYEQYF. The CDR3 DNA is TGTGCCAGCAGTGAAGGAGCAGCTTACGAGCAGTACTTC.

The rearrangement links TRBV29-1 to TRBJ2-6; 8 positions agree with TRBD1. V was clipped by 5 bases and J by 0 bases; unmatched bases: 9. CDR1 is SQVTM, CDR2 ANQGSEA, per germline. This CDR3 contains 17 residues. The CDR3 DNA reads as TGCAGCGTTCCCGCGACAGGGGTGAACTCTGGGGCCAACGTCCTGACTTTC. Amino acid sequence: CSVPATGVNSGANVLTF.

The rearrangement links TRBV27 to TRBJ1-4; D may be TRBD1 (5 bases). Germline CDR1 MNHEY, CDR2 SMNVEV (reference sequence). CDR3 length equals 13 residues. V was shortened by 7 bases and J by 7 bases, with 13 bases between the two germline ends. In DNA form, the CDR3 reads TGTGCCAGCACCCCAGGGTTGGTTGAAAAACTGTTTTTT. Protein sequence: CASTPGLVEKLFF.

This chain connects TRBV30 to TRBJ2-3; tentative D call: TRBD2 (5 bases). The V end lost 3 bases, the J end lost 3 bases, and 19 bases lay between the germline ends. The CDR3 has 16 amino acids. In germline, CDR1 is GTSNPN, CDR2 SVGIG (reference sequence). The chain's CDR3 is CAWSRISGSSTDTQYF. CDR3 sequence (DNA): TGTGCCTGGAGCCGAATCTCGGGATCCTCAACAGATACGCAGTATTTT.

The chain employs TRBV5-1 and TRBJ2-1; 12 bases fit TRBD1. The CDR3 is made up of 18 amino acids. Germline assignment: CDR1 SGHRS and CDR2 YFSETQ. V was clipped by 2 bases and J by 9 bases; unmatched bases: 15. The CDR3 reads CASSLRVVGGQGAGEQFF. The CDR3 coding sequence is TGCGCCAGCAGCTTAAGGGTTGTTGGGGGACAGGGGGCCGGTGAGCAGTTCTTC.

As regards this clone: Germline is not matched at one junction end, which may reflect a read error. The chain couples TRBV7-9 to TRBJ1-2; maybe TRBD1 (5 bases). CDR1 SEHNR and CDR2 FQNEAQ come from the germline V gene (reference sequence). The CDR3 contains 15 residues. The DNA of the CDR3 is TGTTCCAGCAGCTTATTCTTAGGGGTAGACTATGGCTACACCTTC. Translated: CSSSLFLGVDYGYTF.

The J gene is TRBJ2-7, the V gene TRBV6-6; D is perhaps TRBD2 (7 bases). V lost 7 bases to trimming and J lost 2 bases, with 18 bases between them. The V gene's germline CDR1 is MNHNY and CDR2 SVGAGI (reference sequence). This CDR3 is 15 amino acids long. CDR3 coding DNA: TGTGCCAGCACTCAAGGGGGGGCCCGGCCCTACGAGCAGTACTTC. Translation gives CASTQGGARPYEQYF.

The V call is TRBV28, the J call TRBJ2-2, with D possibly TRBD2 on 6 matching bases. CDR3 length: 14 residues. V lost 10 bases, J lost 4 bases, and 16 bases lay in between. Germline assignment: CDR1 MDHEN and CDR2 SYDVKM. The CDR3 loop is CATRGAGSTGELFF. DNA for the CDR3: TGTGCCACCCGCGGGGCGGGGAGCACCGGGGAGCTGTTTTTT.

This clone has a handful of counts. The chain employs TRBV4-2 and TRBJ2-3, with 8 bases lining up with TRBD2. Losses at the gene ends were 0 bases for V and 2 bases for J; bases not matched to a gene: 1. Per the germline V gene, CDR1 is LGHNA and CDR2 is YNFKEQ. The CDR3 runs to 15 residues. This CDR3 is CASSQDGGATDTQYF. DNA for the CDR3: TGTGCCAGCAGCCAAGACGGGGGGGCCACAGATACGCAGTATTTT.

The chain couples TRBV4-1 to TRBJ1-2, with TRBD1 matching over 7 bases. The CDR3 length is 14 residues. Germline CDR1 and CDR2: MGHRA and YSYEKL. With 3 bases clipped from V and 8 bases from J, the junction kept 9 bases outside the gene matches. In DNA form, the CDR3 reads TGCGCCAGCAGCCACTCAGGAAGGACAGGAGGCTACACCTTC. Protein product: CASSHSGRTGGYTF.

The V call is TRBV5-5, the J call TRBJ2-5; 7 nucleotides line up with TRBD1. Trimming cost V 2 bases and J 4 bases; bases outside gene matches: 5. Germline V gene data show CDR1 as SGHKS and CDR2 as YYEKEE (reference sequence). This CDR3 comprises 14 residues. The CDR3 nucleotides are TGTGCCAGCAGCTTCCAAGGGGGCGGAGAGACCCAGTACTTC. Amino acids: CASSFQGGGETQYF.

The CDR3 DNA is TGTGCCAGCAGCTACTTAGTTGGGACAGGGACCACCGGGGAGCTGTTTTTT. Amino acid sequence: CASSYLVGTGTTGELFF. The chain couples TRBV7-9 to TRBJ2-2; 9 nucleotides match TRBD1. Germline V gives CDR1 SEHNR, CDR2 FQNEAQ (reference sequence). The CDR3 is made up of 17 amino acids. V gave up 4 bases and J gave up 4 bases; unmatched junction bases: 10.

Turning to this clone: Other nucleotide sequences in the sample specify the same CDR3. The V gene is TRBV2, the J gene TRBJ1-2; 7 positions agree with TRBD1. Germline CDR1 is SNHLY and CDR2 is FYNNEI. The trim removed 5 bases at V and 2 bases at J, leaving 2 bases unmatched. The CDR3 runs 13 residues. The CDR3 sequence: CASSSDRNYGYTF. CDR3 sequence (DNA): TGTGCCAGCAGTTCGGACAGGAACTATGGCTACACCTTC.

The rearrangement joins TRBV10-3 to TRBJ2-2; possible D gene TRBD2, 7 bases. The CDR3 covers 13 residues. Germline V gene sequence: CDR1 ENHRY, CDR2 SYGVKD. Trimming took off 6 bases at V and 7 bases at J, with 12 bases between the two ends. The CDR3, as DNA: TGTGCCATCAGCCAGGGGAGGGGCGGGGAGCTGTTTTTT. Protein: CAISQGRGGELFF.

The chain joins TRBV27 to TRBJ2-1; 8 positions agree with TRBD2. J lost 1 base, V lost 0 bases, and 8 bases had no gene match. Germline loops: CDR1 MNHEY, CDR2 SMNVEV (reference sequence). The CDR3 is made up of 18 amino acids. CDR3 coding DNA: TGTGCCAGCAGTTTATCGCCGGGGCGGGGGGTTTCCTACAATGAGCAGTTCTTC. Protein sequence: CASSLSPGRGVSYNEQFF.

This chain connects TRBV12-5 to TRBJ1-1, with 8 bases lining up with TRBD1. The length of the CDR3 is 13 residues. V shed 2 bases and J 7 bases; nucleotides not matched to a gene: 3. Germline V gives CDR1 LGHNT, CDR2 FRNRAP. The CDR3 spells CASGLTGGGEAFF. CDR3 in DNA: TGTGCTAGTGGTTTGACAGGGGGGGGTGAAGCTTTCTTT.

The chain joins TRBV19 to TRBJ2-5; D might be TRBD2 (7 bases). Germline V CDR1 and CDR2: LNHDA, SQIVND (reference sequence). CDR3 length equals 15 residues. Trimming took 3 bases from V and 5 from J, leaving 16 bases between them. CDR3 coding DNA: TGTGCCAGTAGTATCGGGGGGCAGCCTACGGAGACCCAGTACTTC. Protein: CASSIGGQPTETQYF.

This chain uses TRBV6-1 with TRBJ1-5, with 7 bases aligning to TRBD1. After removal of 10 bases from V and 4 bases from J, the junction contained 7 bases not matched to a gene. This CDR3 contains 13 residues. Germline V lookup: CDR1 MNHNS, CDR2 SASEGT. The CDR3 spells CATLDRANQPQHF. The CDR3 DNA sequence: TGTGCCACTCTCGACAGGGCAAATCAGCCCCAGCATTTT.

This chain joins TRBV19 and TRBJ2-4, with TRBD2 matching over 10 bases. Per germline, CDR1 LNHDA and CDR2 SQIVND (reference sequence). The CDR3 covers 15 residues. V lost 8 bases and J lost 2; bases outside the gene matches: 6. The CDR3 here is CASALAGGSKNIQYF. The CDR3 DNA sequence: TGTGCCAGTGCTTTAGCGGGGGGTTCCAAAAACATTCAGTACTTC. Combining the CDR3 with reference TRBV19 and TRBJ2-4 gives the whole variable domain DGGITQSPKYLFRKEGQNVTLSCEQNLNHDAMYWYRQDPGQGLRLIYYSQIVNDFQKGDIAEGYSVSREKKESFPLTVTSAQKNPTAFYLCASALAGGSKNIQYFGAGTRLSVL.

The rearrangement uses TRBV19 and TRBJ2-5; 9 nucleotides line up with TRBD1. The J segment lost 1 base and the V segment lost 6 bases, leaving 12 bases of the junction unmatched. Germline CDR1 is LNHDA and CDR2 is SQIVND (reference sequence). The CDR3 contains 17 residues. The CDR3 loop is CASSIGPGTGPQETQYF. In nucleotides, the CDR3 is TGTGCCAGTAGCATCGGTCCCGGGACAGGGCCCCAAGAGACCCAGTACTTC.

This chain uses TRBV28 with TRBJ2-2, with D tentatively TRBD2 (6 bases). V was trimmed by 6 bases and J by 3 bases, leaving 17 bases between them. Germline V gene lookup returns CDR1 MDHEN and CDR2 SYDVKM. CDR3 length: 16 amino acids. The CDR3 is CASRPRSWRDTGELFF. The CDR3 nucleotides read TGTGCCAGCAGACCCCGATCCTGGAGGGACACCGGGGAGCTGTTTTTT.

This clone was counted a few times. The chain uses TRBV18 and TRBJ1-2, with 8 bases aligning to TRBD1. The V segment lost 3 bases and the J segment 3 bases; nucleotides outside the gene matches: 3. The length of the CDR3 is 14 residues. The V gene's germline CDR1 is KGHSH and CDR2 LQKENI. The CDR3 region has the DNA TGTGCCAGCTCACCCGGGACAGGCTACTATGGCTACACCTTC. This translates into CASSPGTGYYGYTF.

V usage is TRBV7-2 and J usage is TRBJ2-1; 8 nucleotides agree with TRBD2. Trimming cost V 6 bases and J 6 bases; bases outside gene matches: 13. This CDR3 comprises 16 residues. Germline lookup yields CDR1 SGHTA and CDR2 FQGNSA. This CDR3 is CASRQTGGPSLNEQFF. CDR3 coding DNA: TGTGCCAGCAGGCAAACGGGGGGGCCCTCACTCAATGAGCAGTTCTTC.